The source of this TCR beta chain is a study of blood T cell repertoires in COVID-19. Overall study: Sources were T cells, B-cell-depleted T cells, or PBMCs; the material itself was cDNA or gDNA.

The germline V gene encodes CDR1 SEHNR and CDR2 FQNEAQ (reference sequence). V lost 5 bases and J 8 bases, leaving 16 bases between the germline ends. The CDR3 totals 14 residues. Sequenced by immunoSEQ multiplex PCR; TCRdb stores in-frame clones only, minus some. The sample holds about 340,000 clones; 86% are singletons and the top ten take about 7.1%. The chain has TRBV7-9 and TRBJ2-1; D is possibly TRBD1 (6 bases). Sequenced: peripheral blood. This clonotype was sampled from a woman in her fifties or sixties with COVID-19, enrolled during active disease. CDR3 amino acids: CASSPTRQVHEQFF. CDR3 bases: TGTGCCAGCAGCCCGACCCGACAGGTGCATGAGCAGTTCTTC.